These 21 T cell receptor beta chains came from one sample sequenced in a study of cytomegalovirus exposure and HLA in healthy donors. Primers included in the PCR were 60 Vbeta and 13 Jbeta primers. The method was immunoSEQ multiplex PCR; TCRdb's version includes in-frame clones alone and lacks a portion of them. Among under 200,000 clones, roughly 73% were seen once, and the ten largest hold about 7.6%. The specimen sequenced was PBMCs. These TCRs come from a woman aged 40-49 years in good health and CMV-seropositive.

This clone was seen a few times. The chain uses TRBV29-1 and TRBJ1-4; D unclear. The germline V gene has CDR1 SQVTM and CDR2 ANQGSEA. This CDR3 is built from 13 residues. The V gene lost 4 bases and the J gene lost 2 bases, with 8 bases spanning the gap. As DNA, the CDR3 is TGCAGCGTTGGTCCCTCCACTAATGAAAAACTGTTTTTT. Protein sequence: CSVGPSTNEKLFF.

DNA of the CDR3: TGTGCCAGCTCACCTATTGGAGCGGTATCTGGAAACACCATATATTTT. This gives the protein CASSPIGAVSGNTIYF. The chain couples TRBV18 to TRBJ1-3, with D hard to call. Deletions cut 3 bases from V and 1 base from J, with 13 bases between. This CDR3 region has 16 residues. Germline-derived CDR1 and CDR2 are KGHSH and LQKENI.

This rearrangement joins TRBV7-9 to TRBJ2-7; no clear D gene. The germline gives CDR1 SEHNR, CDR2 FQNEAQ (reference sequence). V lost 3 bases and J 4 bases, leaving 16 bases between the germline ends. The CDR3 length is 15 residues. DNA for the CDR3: TGTGCCAGCAGCTTCCCCAGTGGTGCGAGGTACGAGCAGTACTTC. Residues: CASSFPSGARYEQYF. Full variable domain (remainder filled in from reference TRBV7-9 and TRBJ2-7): DTGVSQNPRHKITKRGQNVTFRCDPISEHNRLYWYRQTLGQGPEFLTYFQNEAQLEKSRLLSDRFSAERPKGSFSTLEIQRTEQGDSAMYLCASSFPSGARYEQYFGPGTRLTVT.

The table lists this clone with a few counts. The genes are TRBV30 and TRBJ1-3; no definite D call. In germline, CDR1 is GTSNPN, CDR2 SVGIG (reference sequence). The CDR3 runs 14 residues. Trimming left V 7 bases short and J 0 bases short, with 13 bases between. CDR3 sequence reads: CASTPRSSGNTIYF. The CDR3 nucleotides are TGTGCCTCGACTCCGAGAAGCTCTGGAAACACCATATATTTT. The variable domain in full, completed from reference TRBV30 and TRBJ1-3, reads SQTIHQWPATLVQPVGSPLSLECTVEGTSNPNLYWYRQAAGRGLQLLFYSVGIGQISSEVPQNLSASRPQDRQFILSSKKLLLSDSGFYLCASTPRSSGNTIYFGEGSWLTVV.

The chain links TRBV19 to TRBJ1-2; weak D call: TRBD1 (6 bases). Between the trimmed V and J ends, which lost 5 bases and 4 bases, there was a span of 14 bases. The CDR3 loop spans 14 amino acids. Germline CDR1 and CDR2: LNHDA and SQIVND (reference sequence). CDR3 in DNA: TGTGCCAGTAGTGTTGACAGGACCTTCTATGGCTACACCTTC. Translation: CASSVDRTFYGYTF.

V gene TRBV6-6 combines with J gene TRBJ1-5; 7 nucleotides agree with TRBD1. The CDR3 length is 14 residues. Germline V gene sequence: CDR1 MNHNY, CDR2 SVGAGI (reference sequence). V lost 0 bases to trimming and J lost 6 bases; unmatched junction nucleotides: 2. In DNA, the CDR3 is TGTGCCAGCAGTTACTCCCCAGGGGGTCAGCCCCAGCATTTT. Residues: CASSYSPGGQPQHF.

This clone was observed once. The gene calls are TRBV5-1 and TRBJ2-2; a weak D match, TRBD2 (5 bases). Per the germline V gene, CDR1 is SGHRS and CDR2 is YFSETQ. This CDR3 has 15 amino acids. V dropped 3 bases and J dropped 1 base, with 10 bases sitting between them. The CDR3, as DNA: TGCGCCAGCAGCTCCTCCAGCGGGAACACCGGGGAGCTGTTTTTT. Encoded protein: CASSSSSGNTGELFF.

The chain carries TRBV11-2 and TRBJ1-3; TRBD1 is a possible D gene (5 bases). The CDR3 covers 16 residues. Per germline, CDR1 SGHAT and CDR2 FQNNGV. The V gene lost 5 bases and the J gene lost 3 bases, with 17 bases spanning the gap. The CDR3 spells CASSLTHGRVGNTIYF. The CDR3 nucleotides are TGTGCCAGCAGCCTAACCCATGGCAGGGTTGGAAACACCATATATTTT.

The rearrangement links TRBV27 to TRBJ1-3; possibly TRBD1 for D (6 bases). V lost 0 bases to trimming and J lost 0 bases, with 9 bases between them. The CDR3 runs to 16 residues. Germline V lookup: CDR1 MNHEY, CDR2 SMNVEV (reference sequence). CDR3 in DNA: TGTGCCAGCAGTTTATCGATGGGGGCCTCTGGAAACACCATATATTTT. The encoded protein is CASSLSMGASGNTIYF.

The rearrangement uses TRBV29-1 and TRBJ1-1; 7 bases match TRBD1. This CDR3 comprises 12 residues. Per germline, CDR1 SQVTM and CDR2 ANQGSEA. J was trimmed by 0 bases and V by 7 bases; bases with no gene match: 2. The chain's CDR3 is CSGGQLNTEAFF. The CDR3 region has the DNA TGCAGCGGGGGACAGCTGAACACTGAAGCTTTCTTT.

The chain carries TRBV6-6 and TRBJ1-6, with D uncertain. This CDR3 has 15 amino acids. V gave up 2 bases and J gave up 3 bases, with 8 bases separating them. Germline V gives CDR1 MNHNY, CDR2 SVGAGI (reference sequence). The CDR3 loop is CASSYIEGYNSPLHF. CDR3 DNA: TGTGCCAGCAGTTACATTGAGGGCTATAATTCACCCCTCCACTTT.

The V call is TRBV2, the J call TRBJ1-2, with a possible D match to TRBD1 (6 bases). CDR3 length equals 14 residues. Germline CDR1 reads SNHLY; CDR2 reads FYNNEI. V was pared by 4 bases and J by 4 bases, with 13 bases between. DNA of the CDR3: TGTGCCAGCAGTGGCCGGGACACCATCTATGGCTACACCTTC. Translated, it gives CASSGRDTIYGYTF. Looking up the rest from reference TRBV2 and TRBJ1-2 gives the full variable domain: EPEVTQTPSHQVTQMGQEVILRCVPISNHLYFYWYRQILGQKVEFLVSFYNNEISEKSEIFDDQFSVERPDGSNFTLKIRSTKLEDSAMYFCASSGRDTIYGYTFGSGTRLTVV.

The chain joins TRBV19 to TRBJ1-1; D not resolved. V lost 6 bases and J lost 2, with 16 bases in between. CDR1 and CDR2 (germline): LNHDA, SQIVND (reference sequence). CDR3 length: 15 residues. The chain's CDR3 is CASRQTRGGNTEAFF. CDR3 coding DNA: TGTGCCAGTAGGCAGACCCGGGGTGGCAACACTGAAGCTTTCTTT.

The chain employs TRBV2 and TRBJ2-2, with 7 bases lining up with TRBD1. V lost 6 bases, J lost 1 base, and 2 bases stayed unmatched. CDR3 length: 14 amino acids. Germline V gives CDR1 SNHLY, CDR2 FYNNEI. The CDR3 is CASRSGGNTGELFF. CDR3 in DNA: TGTGCCAGCAGATCAGGGGGGAACACCGGGGAGCTGTTTTTT.

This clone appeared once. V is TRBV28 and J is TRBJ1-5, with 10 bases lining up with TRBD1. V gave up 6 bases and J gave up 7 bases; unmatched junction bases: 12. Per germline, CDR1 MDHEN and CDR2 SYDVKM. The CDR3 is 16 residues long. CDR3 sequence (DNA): TGTGCCAGCAGGCGTACTAGGGACAGGGGAGACCAGCCCCAGCATTTT. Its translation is CASRRTRDRGDQPQHF.

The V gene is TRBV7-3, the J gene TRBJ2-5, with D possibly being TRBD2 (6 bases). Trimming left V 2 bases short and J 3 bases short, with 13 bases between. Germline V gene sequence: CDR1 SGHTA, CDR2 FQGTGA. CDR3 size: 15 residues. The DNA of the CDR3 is TGTGCCAGCAGCTTAGTCGGGAGAGGAGAAGAGACCCAGTACTTC. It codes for CASSLVGRGEETQYF.

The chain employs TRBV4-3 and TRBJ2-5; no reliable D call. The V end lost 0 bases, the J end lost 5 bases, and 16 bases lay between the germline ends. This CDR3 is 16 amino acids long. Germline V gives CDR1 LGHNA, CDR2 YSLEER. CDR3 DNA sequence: TGCGCCAGCAGCCAAGAAGCATCAATGATGTGGGAGACCCAGTACTTC. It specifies CASSQEASMMWETQYF.

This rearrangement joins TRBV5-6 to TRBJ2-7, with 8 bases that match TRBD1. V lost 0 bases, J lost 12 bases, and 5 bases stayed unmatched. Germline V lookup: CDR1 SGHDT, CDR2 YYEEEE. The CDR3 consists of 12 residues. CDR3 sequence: CASSLVRTGMYF. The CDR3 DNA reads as TGTGCCAGCAGCTTGGTGCGGACAGGGATGTACTTC. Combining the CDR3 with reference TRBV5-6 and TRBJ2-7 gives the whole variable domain DAGVTQSPTHLIKTRGQQVTLRCSPKSGHDTVSWYQQALGQGPQFIFQYYEEEERQRGNFPDRFSGHQFPNYSSELNVNALLLGDSALYLCASSLVRTGMYFGPGTRLTVT.

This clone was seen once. The CDR3 loop is CASRMTGTGGETQYF. The CDR3 DNA reads TGTGCCAGCAGGATGACGGGGACGGGAGGGGAGACCCAGTACTTC. The chain has TRBV28 and TRBJ2-5; 8 bases map to TRBD2. The CDR3 is made up of 15 amino acids. The V segment lost 6 bases and the J segment 5 bases; nucleotides outside the gene matches: 11. Germline assignment: CDR1 MDHEN and CDR2 SYDVKM.

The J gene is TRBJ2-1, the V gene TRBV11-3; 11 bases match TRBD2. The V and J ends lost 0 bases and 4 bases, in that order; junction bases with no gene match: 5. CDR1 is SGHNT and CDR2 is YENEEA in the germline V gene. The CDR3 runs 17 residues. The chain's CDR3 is CASSLELGTSGYNEQFF. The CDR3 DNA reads TGTGCCAGCAGCTTAGAGTTAGGGACTAGCGGTTACAATGAGCAGTTCTTC.

The CDR3 nucleotides read TGTGCCAGCAGTGTCCACAGGGGAGGTGGCTACACCTTC. Protein: CASSVHRGGGYTF. The J gene is TRBJ1-2, the V gene TRBV2; 7 bases map to TRBD1. Trimming cost V 4 bases and J 7 bases; bases outside gene matches: 6. The germline gives CDR1 SNHLY, CDR2 FYNNEI. The CDR3 has 13 amino acids.